These 12 T cell receptor beta chains were sequenced from one sample in a study of cytomegalovirus exposure and HLA in healthy donors. Both 60 Vbeta primers and 13 Jbeta primers went into the PCR. Produced via immunoSEQ multiplex PCR; TCRdb's table is partial and in-frame only. There are around 94,000 clones in the sample; about 88% occur only once, and about 2.1% lies in the top ten. What was sequenced was PBMCs. The receptor source for this set is a man aged 18 to 29 in good health and CMV-seronegative.

The V call is TRBV6-6, the J call TRBJ2-3, with 10 bases that match TRBD2. Losses at the gene ends were 4 bases for V and 6 bases for J; bases not matched to a gene: 10. This CDR3 has 16 amino acids. Looked up from germline, CDR1 is MNHNY and CDR2 is SVGAGI (reference sequence). This CDR3 is CASSSRLAGAADTQYF. The DNA for the CDR3 is TGTGCCAGCAGTTCCCGGCTAGCGGGAGCGGCGGATACGCAGTATTTT.

The rearrangement joins TRBV7-9 to TRBJ1-1; TRBD1 is a possible D gene (6 bases). Between the trimmed V and J ends, which lost 2 bases and 5 bases, there was a span of 12 bases. Germline values: CDR1 SEHNR, CDR2 FQNEAQ (reference sequence). This CDR3 has 14 amino acids. CDR3 amino acids: CASSLIRGGTEAFF. CDR3 coding DNA: TGTGCCAGCAGCTTAATCAGGGGAGGGACTGAAGCTTTCTTT.

The chain uses TRBV7-6 and TRBJ1-5; 9 nucleotides match TRBD1. This CDR3 has 15 amino acids. Germline V lookup: CDR1 SGHVS, CDR2 FNYEAQ. Germline trimming cut 5 bases from V and 6 bases from J; bases unmatched to any gene: 8. This CDR3 reads CASSQTGGQAQPQHF. CDR3 bases: TGTGCCAGCAGCCAGACAGGGGGTCAGGCTCAGCCCCAGCATTTT.

This chain joins TRBV10-3 and TRBJ2-2, with D perhaps matching TRBD1 (5 bases). Trimming shortened V by 5 bases and J by 0 bases, and 7 bases separated the two germline ends. The CDR3 sequence is 14 residues long. Germline V gene data show CDR1 as ENHRY and CDR2 as SYGVKD. The CDR3 loop reads CAISLTANTGELFF. CDR3 DNA sequence: TGTGCCATCAGTTTGACAGCGAACACCGGGGAGCTGTTTTTT.

The J gene is TRBJ1-5, the V gene TRBV27; D unresolved. In germline, CDR1 is MNHEY, CDR2 SMNVEV (reference sequence). This CDR3 is 12 amino acids long. Trimming cost V 3 bases and J 2 bases, with 2 bases left between them. The chain's CDR3 is CASSFGNQPQHF. The CDR3 DNA follows: TGTGCCAGCAGTTTCGGCAATCAGCCCCAGCATTTT.

DNA of the CDR3: TGTGCCAGCTCACCATACAGGGATAGTCGCTACACCTTC. Protein sequence: CASSPYRDSRYTF. The chain links TRBV18 to TRBJ1-2; possible D gene TRBD1, 6 bases. This CDR3 is 13 amino acids long. The V gene lost 2 bases and the J gene lost 9 bases, with 13 bases spanning the gap. Germline V CDR1 and CDR2: KGHSH, LQKENI.

Only a few counts were recorded for this clone. V and J are TRBV5-6 and TRBJ1-2; weak D call: TRBD1 (5 bases). Between the trimmed V and J ends, which lost 5 bases and 7 bases, there was a span of 18 bases. The V gene's germline CDR1 is SGHDT and CDR2 YYEEEE. CDR3 length equals 14 residues. This chain's CDR3 is CASRGGVRGGGYTF. The CDR3 DNA reads as TGTGCCAGCAGGGGGGGGGTCCGGGGCGGTGGCTACACCTTC.

The chain uses TRBV29-1 and TRBJ1-5; no firm D call. This CDR3 contains 15 residues. Germline CDR1 and CDR2: SQVTM and ANQGSEA. V dropped 4 bases and J dropped 2 bases, with 15 bases sitting between them. The CDR3 DNA sequence: TGCAGCGTTGCAGACGGGTTCCTTGGCAATCAGCCCCAGCATTTT. Its protein product is CSVADGFLGNQPQHF.

The V call is TRBV5-4, the J call TRBJ2-5; D may be TRBD1 (6 bases). The CDR3 totals 14 residues. Germline V gene data show CDR1 as SGHNT and CDR2 as YYREEE (reference sequence). V was pared by 4 bases and J by 9 bases, with 19 bases between. CDR3 coding DNA: TGTGCCAGCAGCCGTGGACAGACCTCTGGGGCCCAGTACTTC. Residues: CASSRGQTSGAQYF. The variable domain in full, with the rest retrieved from reference TRBV5-4 and TRBJ2-5, is ETGVTQSPTHLIKTRGQQVTLRCSSQSGHNTVSWYQQALGQGPQFIFQYYREEENGRGNFPPRFSGLQFPNYSSELNVNALELDDSALYLCASSRGQTSGAQYFGPGTRLLVL.

The chain recombines TRBV27 with TRBJ2-1; D might be TRBD2 (5 bases). Germline-derived CDR1 and CDR2 are MNHEY and SMNVEV (reference sequence). The CDR3 consists of 15 residues. The V and J ends lost 10 bases and 2 bases respectively, with 18 bases between them. CDR3 amino acids: CANRSLANPYNEQFF. DNA for the CDR3: TGTGCCAACCGATCCCTAGCCAACCCCTACAATGAGCAGTTCTTC.

The genes are TRBV4-3 and TRBJ2-1; 10 positions match TRBD2. The J segment lost 7 bases and the V segment lost 0 bases, leaving 9 bases of the junction unmatched. The CDR3 runs to 17 residues. The V gene's germline CDR1 is LGHNA and CDR2 YSLEER. The CDR3 sequence: CASSQDARLAGDNEQFF. Written as DNA, the CDR3 is TGCGCCAGCAGCCAAGATGCGCGGCTAGCGGGAGATAATGAGCAGTTCTTC.

As to this clone: This CDR3 is also generated by other DNA sequences in the sample. The J gene is TRBJ1-2, the V gene TRBV27; 9 bases line up with TRBD1. Germline lookup yields CDR1 MNHEY and CDR2 SMNVEV (reference sequence). J lost 5 bases, V lost 0 bases, and 1 base had no gene match. CDR3 length: 14 residues. The DNA of the CDR3 is TGTGCCAGCAGTTTATCGACAGGGGGTTATGGCTACACCTTC. It translates to CASSLSTGGYGYTF.